This passage covers 32 T cell receptor beta chains from one sample sequenced in a study of T cell repertoires in cytomegalovirus infection. For these TCRs, the target antigens are not known. TCRdb re-analysed the reads in MiXCR, keeping a single row per CDR3 protein. The sample has approximately 280,000 distinct CDR3 sequences, about 20% seen once. The input for sequencing was cultured PBMCs, taken from culture after CMV antigen stimulation. These receptors all come from a human donor in good health (CMV status not recorded). Some clones in this sample may be carry-over from other donors' samples.

The V call is TRBV28, the J call TRBJ2-7; TRBD1 might be the D (6 bases). V gave up 5 bases and J gave up 5 bases, with 22 bases separating them. The CDR3 covers 16 residues. Germline values: CDR1 MDHEN, CDR2 SYDVKM. In DNA, the CDR3 is TGTGCCAGCAGTAGGAGACAGGTAGTTTTTCGGCACGAGCAGTACTTC. Translating it yields CASSRRQVVFRHEQYF.

This clonotype came up many times. This chain uses TRBV7-3 with TRBJ2-1; D unclear. The germline V gene encodes CDR1 SGHTA and CDR2 FQGTGA. The CDR3 extends over 15 amino acids. The germline V and J ends were trimmed by 5 bases and 0 bases, with 11 bases remaining between them. CDR3 DNA sequence: TGTGCCAGCAGCCTCGACTGGGGCTCCTACAATGAGCAGTTCTTC. Translated, it gives CASSLDWGSYNEQFF.

This clonotype was recorded at least ten times. The V and J genes are TRBV7-2 and TRBJ2-3, with D uncertain. The CDR3 has 13 residues. Germline V gene sequence: CDR1 SGHTA, CDR2 FQGNSA. V lost 2 bases to trimming and J lost 3 bases, with 6 bases between them. The CDR3 DNA reads TGTGCCAGCAGCTTAATGGCGACAGATACGCAGTATTTT. Translating gives CASSLMATDTQYF.

The chain couples TRBV6-6 to TRBJ1-4, with 10 bases lining up with TRBD1. Germline loops: CDR1 MNHNY, CDR2 SVGAGI (reference sequence). V was pared by 6 bases and J by 7 bases, with 8 bases of the junction left unmatched. The CDR3 runs 15 residues. CDR3 coding DNA: TGTGCCAGCAGGGACCTGACAGGGGGCGGTGAAAAACTGTTTTTT. It is translated as CASRDLTGGGEKLFF.

This clonotype was detected only a few times. The CDR3 loop reads CSAPRQGKQPQHF. CDR3 coding DNA: TGCAGTGCTCCACGACAGGGAAAACAGCCCCAGCATTTT. The rearrangement links TRBV20-1 to TRBJ1-5; 7 bases agree with TRBD1. Germline loops: CDR1 DFQATT, CDR2 SNEGSKA (reference sequence). Trimming cost V 5 bases and J 7 bases; bases outside gene matches: 8. There are 13 residues in the CDR3.

V and J are TRBV12-3 or TRBV12-4 and TRBJ2-1; the D gene is possibly TRBD2 (5 bases). The CDR3 totals 14 residues. V lost 3 bases and J 9 bases, leaving 15 bases between the germline ends. This chain's CDR3 is CASSFRLAASEQFF. DNA for the CDR3: TGTGCCAGCAGTTTTCGCCTAGCCGCGTCTGAGCAGTTCTTC.

The chain joins TRBV12-3 or TRBV12-4 to TRBJ2-2; 7 positions agree with TRBD1. With V trimmed by 0 bases and J by 3 bases, 1 base remained unmatched. CDR3 length equals 15 residues. CDR3 sequence reads: CASSLARGHTGELFF. DNA of the CDR3: TGTGCCAGCAGTTTAGCGAGGGGGCACACCGGGGAGCTGTTTTTT.

This clonotype was seen more than once but under ten times. The chain employs TRBV28 and TRBJ2-7; 10 bases map to TRBD2. This CDR3 has 15 amino acids. With 1 base clipped from V and 3 bases from J, the junction kept 3 bases outside the gene matches. Per germline, CDR1 MDHEN and CDR2 SYDVKM. The CDR3 region has the DNA TGTGCCAGCAGTTTATCAACTAGCGGGGACTACGAGCAGTACTTC. This encodes CASSLSTSGDYEQYF.

There are many counts of this clonotype. This chain links TRBV6-2 or TRBV6-3 with TRBJ1-1, with 7 bases identical to TRBD1. Germline V gene data show CDR1 as MNHEY and CDR2 as SVGEGT. J was trimmed by 1 base and V by 2 bases; bases with no gene match: 4. CDR3 length: 15 residues. CDR3 sequence reads: CASSYMGQPNTEAFF. CDR3 DNA sequence: TGTGCCAGCAGTTACATGGGACAGCCGAACACTGAAGCTTTCTTT.

The rearrangement links TRBV28 to TRBJ2-7; TRBD2 matches at 7 bases. V shed 6 bases, J shed 4 bases, and the junction held 6 bases outside the gene matches. CDR1 and CDR2 (germline): MDHEN, SYDVKM. The CDR3 spans 13 residues. The CDR3 here is CASRRGGVYEQYF. DNA of the CDR3: TGTGCCAGCAGAAGGGGAGGGGTATACGAGCAGTACTTC.

This sequence joins TRBV7-2 and TRBJ2-2; D possibly uses TRBD1 or TRBD2 (6 bases each). Germline V gene lookup returns CDR1 SGHTA and CDR2 FQGNSA. This CDR3 has 14 amino acids. The CDR3 DNA sequence: TGTGCAGTAGCGCGGGACAACGGTCCCGGGGAGCTGTTTTTT. The encoded protein is CAVARDNGPGELFF.

This clonotype was recorded at least ten times. The chain uses TRBV7-8 and TRBJ1-1; TRBD1 matches 7 bases. Germline V gene data show CDR1 as SGHVS and CDR2 as FQNEAQ. V trimming: 5 bases; J trimming: 0 bases; junction bases outside the gene matches: 12. The CDR3 runs 17 residues. The CDR3 spells CASSTRPQDRLNTEAFF. CDR3 sequence (DNA): TGTGCCAGCAGCACACGACCCCAGGACAGGCTGAACACTGAAGCTTTCTTT.

This clonotype has a single count. V gene TRBV7-3 combines with J gene TRBJ2-1; 11 bases fit TRBD2. The CDR3 extends over 15 amino acids. Trimming took 5 bases from V and 4 from J; bases not matched to a gene: 4. Germline-derived CDR1 and CDR2 are SGHTA and FQGTGA. This CDR3 is CASSTGLAVYNEQFF. The CDR3 DNA is TGTGCCAGCAGCACGGGACTAGCGGTGTACAATGAGCAGTTCTTC.

This clonotype has ten or more counts. The chain recombines TRBV7-3 with TRBJ2-5, with TRBD2 identical over 7 bases. The germline CDR1 and CDR2 sequences are SGHTA and FQGTGA. The V gene end was trimmed by 5 bases and the J gene end by 2 bases; junction bases not matched to a gene: 5. CDR3 length: 14 amino acids. CDR3 DNA sequence: TGTGCCAGCAGCCAAAGAGCGGGGCAAGAGACCCAGTACTTC. It encodes CASSQRAGQETQYF.

This clonotype appeared a few times. V is TRBV7-2 and J is TRBJ2-4, with 7 bases lining up with TRBD2. Germline trimming cut 1 base from V and 6 bases from J; bases unmatched to any gene: 0. The CDR3 runs to 13 residues. Looked up from germline, CDR1 is SGHTA and CDR2 is FQGNSA. CDR3 in amino acids: CASSLGGGNIQYF. The CDR3 nucleotides read TGTGCCAGCAGCTTAGGGGGGGGAAACATTCAGTACTTC.

This sequence joins TRBV4-3 and TRBJ2-1, with 11 bases fitting TRBD2. Germline CDR1 is LGHNA and CDR2 is YSLEER. Trimming removed 7 bases from V and 9 bases from J; junction bases left unmatched: 8. The CDR3 has 14 amino acids. CDR3 loop: CASTRLAGGSEQFF. DNA of the CDR3: TGCGCCAGCACCCGGCTAGCGGGAGGTAGTGAGCAGTTCTTC.

This chain joins TRBV6-2 or TRBV6-3 and TRBJ1-1; D ambiguous. V was trimmed by 8 bases and J by 0 bases, leaving 7 bases between them. CDR1 MNHEY and CDR2 SVGEGT come from the germline V gene. This CDR3 has 12 amino acids. The CDR3 region has the DNA TGTGCCAGCGGAGAAATGAACACTGAAGCTTTCTTT. It codes for CASGEMNTEAFF.

This clonotype was found many times. V and J are TRBV7-2 and TRBJ2-7, with 9 bases matching TRBD2. The V segment lost 2 bases and the J segment 6 bases; nucleotides outside the gene matches: 8. The CDR3 loop spans 15 amino acids. The germline CDR1 and CDR2 sequences are SGHTA and FQGNSA. CDR3 sequence: CASSLLGLAGREQYF. The CDR3 region has the DNA TGTGCCAGCAGCTTATTGGGCCTAGCGGGACGCGAGCAGTACTTC. Drawing the rest from reference TRBV7-2 and TRBJ2-7, the complete variable domain is GAGVSQSPSNKVTEKGKDVELRCDPISGHTALYWYRQSLGQGLEFLIYFQGNSAPDKSGLPSDRFSAERTGGSVSTLTIQRTQQEDSAVYLCASSLLGLAGREQYFGPGTRLTVT.

The chain links TRBV7-8 to TRBJ1-5, with TRBD1 matching over 9 bases. The CDR3 contains 16 residues. V dropped 5 bases and J dropped 1; count of bases not matched to a gene: 6. Germline CDR1 is SGHVS and CDR2 is FQNEAQ. The CDR3 here is CASSHGTGMSNQPQHF. The CDR3 DNA reads TGTGCCAGCAGCCACGGGACAGGGATGAGCAATCAGCCCCAGCATTTT.

The chain has TRBV19 and TRBJ2-1; 12 bases line up with TRBD2. The CDR3 consists of 13 residues. J was trimmed by 13 bases and V by 5 bases; bases with no gene match: 6. Looked up from germline, CDR1 is LNHDA and CDR2 is SQIVND (reference sequence). The CDR3 loop is CASSPGLAGKQFF. CDR3 sequence (DNA): TGTGCCAGTAGTCCCGGACTAGCGGGAAAACAGTTCTTC. The variable domain in full, completed from reference TRBV19 and TRBJ2-1, reads DGGITQSPKYLFRKEGQNVTLSCEQNLNHDAMYWYRQDPGQGLRLIYYSQIVNDFQKGDIAEGYSVSREKKESFPLTVTSAQKNPTAFYLCASSPGLAGKQFFGPGTRLTVL.

The chain has TRBV18 and TRBJ2-2; TRBD2 agrees at 7 bases. Looked up from germline, CDR1 is KGHSH and CDR2 is LQKENI. V was pared by 3 bases and J by 5 bases, with 6 bases of the junction left unmatched. There are 15 residues in the CDR3. This CDR3 reads CASSPARDYTGELFF. The CDR3 DNA sequence: TGTGCCAGCTCACCTGCCAGGGACTATACCGGGGAGCTGTTTTTT.

The chain employs TRBV6-2 or TRBV6-3 and TRBJ2-7, with a tentative D call TRBD2 (5 bases). V lost 4 bases to trimming and J lost 2 bases, with 12 bases between them. The CDR3 has 14 amino acids. Per germline, CDR1 MNHEY and CDR2 SVGEGT. DNA of the CDR3: TGTGCCAGCAGTTGGGGTAGGAGGACCTACGAGCAGTACTTC. As protein: CASSWGRRTYEQYF.

This clonotype was found many times. The V gene is TRBV12-3 or TRBV12-4, the J gene TRBJ2-2; 9 nucleotides agree with TRBD1. The V gene end was trimmed by 8 bases and the J gene end by 8 bases; junction bases not matched to a gene: 9. The CDR3 has 14 residues. The CDR3 protein is CASGGTGRSGELFF. The CDR3 DNA sequence: TGTGCCAGCGGGGGGACAGGGAGGTCGGGGGAGCTGTTTTTT.

In its sample, this clonotype was seen many times. The chain has TRBV7-8 and TRBJ1-1; D ambiguous. This CDR3 is 13 amino acids long. V shed 2 bases and J shed 0 bases, with 4 bases lying between them. CDR1 and CDR2 (germline): SGHVS, FQNEAQ. The CDR3 DNA reads TGTGCCAGCAGCTTATTGGTGAACACTGAAGCTTTCTTT. Its translation is CASSLLVNTEAFF. The full variable domain, rest sourced from reference TRBV7-8 and TRBJ1-1, is GAGVSQSPRYKVAKRGQDVALRCDPISGHVSLFWYQQALGQGPEFLTYFQNEAQLDKSGLPSDRFFAERPEGSVSTLKIQRTQQEDSAVYLCASSLLVNTEAFFGQGTRLTVV.

The chain couples TRBV30 to TRBJ2-2; D is uncertain. The length of the CDR3 is 13 residues. With 4 bases removed from V and 4 bases from J, the gap between germline ends came to 10 bases. Germline V gene lookup returns CDR1 GTSNPN and CDR2 SVGIG (reference sequence). CDR3 amino acids: CAWISAGTGELFF. DNA for the CDR3: TGTGCCTGGATTTCAGCTGGCACCGGGGAGCTGTTTTTT. Variable domain in full (rest from reference TRBV30 and TRBJ2-2): SQTIHQWPATLVQPVGSPLSLECTVEGTSNPNLYWYRQAAGRGLQLLFYSVGIGQISSEVPQNLSASRPQDRQFILSSKKLLLSDSGFYLCAWISAGTGELFFGEGSRLTVL.

This clonotype was observed a few times. This sequence joins TRBV4-3 and TRBJ2-5, with 10 bases matching TRBD1. The trim removed 0 bases at V and 4 bases at J, leaving 2 bases unmatched. CDR3 length: 15 residues. CDR1 is LGHNA, CDR2 YSLEER, per germline. The CDR3 nucleotides read TGCGCCAGCAGCCAAGAGCGGGACAGGGGAGAGACCCAGTACTTC. Amino acid sequence: CASSQERDRGETQYF.

This clonotype has just a few counts. V is TRBV6-2 or TRBV6-3 and J is TRBJ2-1; the match to TRBD2 covers 9 bases. Germline CDR1 MNHEY, CDR2 SVGEGT. The V gene end was trimmed by 1 base and the J gene end by 9 bases; junction bases not matched to a gene: 7. The CDR3 covers 15 residues. The DNA for the CDR3 is TGTGCCAGCAGTTACTGGGCGGGAGGGCCGGGTGAGCAGTTCTTC. Residues: CASSYWAGGPGEQFF.

This clonotype was found many times. The chain is built from TRBV7-2 and TRBJ1-2, with D perhaps matching TRBD1 (6 bases). Germline CDR1 and CDR2: SGHTA and FQGNSA. The CDR3 is made up of 14 amino acids. V lost 5 bases, J lost 6 bases, and 16 bases lay in between. The CDR3 loop is CASSATRTAHGYTF. The CDR3 DNA reads TGTGCCAGCAGCGCTACGCGGACAGCCCATGGCTACACCTTC.

V gene TRBV4-1 combines with J gene TRBJ2-3; TRBD2 might be the D (6 bases). The CDR3 extends over 14 amino acids. The V gene's germline CDR1 is MGHRA and CDR2 YSYEKL. The V gene lost 1 base and the J gene lost 5 bases, with 10 bases spanning the gap. CDR3 nucleotide sequence: TGCGCCAGCAGCCAAGTTTCGGGAGTAGATACGCAGTATTTT. Its protein product is CASSQVSGVDTQYF.

This rearrangement joins TRBV7-7 to TRBJ2-7; D uncertain. Germline CDR1 is SSHAT and CDR2 is FNYEAQ (reference sequence). V lost 5 bases, J lost 2 bases, and 13 bases lay in between. The CDR3 runs to 14 residues. DNA of the CDR3: TGTGCCAGCAGCCCCGGCGTGACCACCTACGAGCAGTACTTC. Protein product: CASSPGVTTYEQYF.

The chain couples TRBV19 to TRBJ2-1; no reliable D call. V dropped 7 bases and J dropped 5 bases, with 15 bases sitting between them. In germline, CDR1 is LNHDA, CDR2 SQIVND (reference sequence). This CDR3 comprises 14 residues. CDR3 protein: CASNEWRGHNEQFF. In DNA, the CDR3 is TGTGCCAGTAATGAGTGGCGCGGCCACAATGAGCAGTTCTTC.

The sample holds many counts of this clonotype. The chain combines TRBV5-4 with TRBJ2-3, with D tentatively TRBD2 (5 bases). Looked up from germline, CDR1 is SGHNT and CDR2 is YYREEE (reference sequence). The CDR3 contains 16 residues. The V end was cut by 3 bases, the J end by 1 base, with 15 bases between. In DNA, the CDR3 is TGTGCCAGCAGCTCGTGGCGGGTTAGTGGCACAGATACGCAGTATTTT. Translated, it gives CASSSWRVSGTDTQYF.